This TCR beta chain derives from a study of Graves' ophthalmopathy and Graves' hyperthyroidism. Overall study context: Stable hyperthyroidism meant no progression to ophthalmopathy within 18 months of follow-up.

In its sample, this clonotype was seen a few times. The target antigen is unknown. From RNA, the CDR3 regions of TCR beta chains were amplified and sequenced. HTBI-primed RT-PCR formed the first round, and a multiplex PCR formed the second. In TCRdb, the multiplex PCR reads were re-called with MiXCR into one record per CDR3 protein. This table has about 1.1 million distinct CDR3 sequences, about 40% appearing once. Study findings and constraints: Appearing in blood as well were most expanded thyroid clonotypes above 0.001 frequency. The model predicted progression of ophthalmopathy with a sensitivity of roughly 65%, and its specificity was about 72%.

Germline assignment: CDR1 LNHDA and CDR2 SQIVND (reference sequence). The CDR3 consists of 18 residues. Trimming stripped 6 bases from V and 2 bases from J, with 23 bases between. The TCR sequence derives from an adult man with Graves' hyperthyroidism. The sequencing input was peripheral blood or thyroid tissue (not recorded which). The rearrangement uses TRBV19 and TRBJ1-5; maybe TRBD1 (6 bases). Here the CDR3 DNA reads TGTGCCAGTAGGCACAGGGAGGGCTCCCTAATCGGCAATCAGCCCCAGCATTTT. Its protein product is CASRHREGSLIGNQPQHF. Combining the CDR3 with reference TRBV19 and TRBJ1-5 gives the whole variable domain DGGITQSPKYLFRKEGQNVTLSCEQNLNHDAMYWYRQDPGQGLRLIYYSQIVNDFQKGDIAEGYSVSREKKESFPLTVTSAQKNPTAFYLCASRHREGSLIGNQPQHFGDGTRLSIL.